Described below is a single TCR beta chain sequence and its context. Only in-frame clones appear in the TCRdb table, and some are missing; sequencing was by immunoSEQ multiplex PCR. The data contain roughly 300,000 clones, 70% to 90% of them singletons. The trim removed 3 bases at V and 2 bases at J, leaving 4 bases unmatched. Germline lookup yields CDR1 GTSNPN and CDR2 SVGIG (reference sequence). The CDR3 spans 15 residues. The entry originates in a study of blood T cell repertoires in COVID-19. Study as a whole: Researchers got acute and convalescent COVID-19 samples from the United States, Italy and Spain.

What was sequenced was peripheral blood. The TCR sequence derives from a woman aged 45-65 years who had recovered from COVID-19. V and J are TRBV30 and TRBJ2-3, with 11 bases lining up with TRBD2. The CDR3 here is CAWSEGLAATDTQYF. The CDR3 DNA reads as TGTGCCTGGAGCGAGGGACTAGCGGCCACAGATACGCAGTATTTT.